Sequencing of this TCR beta chain was carried out in a study of blood T cell repertoires in COVID-19. The CDR3 spans 16 residues. Trimming pared 2 bases from V and 0 bases from J, leaving 11 bases between. CDR1 is SEHNR and CDR2 is FQNEAQ in the germline V gene (reference sequence). Everyone who took part was about 18 to 89 years old, and they came from over 20 US areas. Cohort 3 donors counted as recovered after two negative PCRs, clearance, or resolved symptoms. In the original processing: Researchers report that nucleated cell counts were estimated from reference gene primer amplification. TCRdb's copy holds only in-frame clones and misses some; the assay was immunoSEQ multiplex PCR. The V and J calls and the clone size are those of that table, but D and trimming were determined from the DNA. The table includes some 300,000 clones, under 90% detected once.

The sequence was obtained from a woman aged 25 to 39 who had recovered from COVID-19. The chain uses TRBV7-9 and TRBJ1-3; no clear D gene. The sample consisted of PBMCs or T cells enriched from blood (not recorded which). Here the CDR3 DNA reads TGTGCCAGCAGCTTACTAGACGTATACTCTGGAAACACCATATATTTT. Protein: CASSLLDVYSGNTIYF.